These 10 T cell receptor beta chains came from one sample sequenced in a study of shared clonotypes between healthy human individuals. This table comes from immunoSEQ multiplex PCR, and its TCRdb copy is limited to in-frame clones, with some not included. The data contain about 2 million clones, about 95% of them singletons. CD8 cells classed as naive were CD45RO-negative and positively selected for CCR7, excluding terminally differentiated effector memory CD45RA+ cells. Source material: naive CD8+ T cells sorted from blood. Receptor source: a man aged 18-30 years in good health.

The rearrangement links TRBV7-9 to TRBJ1-2; no clear D gene. The CDR3 loop spans 13 amino acids. With 4 bases removed from V and 4 bases from J, the gap between germline ends came to 10 bases. The V gene's germline CDR1 is SEHNR and CDR2 FQNEAQ (reference sequence). The CDR3 sequence is CASSSQALYGYTF. The CDR3 nucleotides read TGTGCCAGCAGCTCCCAGGCTCTCTATGGCTACACCTTC.

The gene calls are TRBV7-3 and TRBJ1-2; D gene uncertain. V lost 5 bases, J lost 5 bases, and 18 bases lay in between. In germline, CDR1 is SGHTA, CDR2 FQGTGA. The CDR3 totals 15 residues. The CDR3 DNA reads as TGTGCCAGCAGCCCCCTTCCGGCAGTCTTTTATGGCTACACCTTC. Translating it yields CASSPLPAVFYGYTF.

This clone was found a few times. The chain couples TRBV29-1 to TRBJ1-2; D is perhaps TRBD1 (5 bases). Per the germline V gene, CDR1 is SQVTM and CDR2 is ANQGSEA. This CDR3 contains 12 residues. Trimming took 7 bases from V and 8 from J, leaving 17 bases between them. CDR3 loop: CSGDQGFEGYTF. The CDR3 coding sequence is TGCAGCGGGGATCAGGGTTTCGAGGGCTACACCTTC.

The gene calls are TRBV4-1 and TRBJ2-1, with D uncertain. The CDR3 sequence is 16 residues long. Germline CDR1 MGHRA, CDR2 YSYEKL. The germline V and J ends were trimmed by 0 bases and 0 bases, with 9 bases remaining between them. The CDR3 loop is CASSQDGRSSYNEQFF. CDR3 DNA: TGCGCCAGCAGCCAAGATGGTCGGAGCTCCTACAATGAGCAGTTCTTC.

This clone showed up just once. The chain has TRBV19 and TRBJ1-5; D might be TRBD1 (5 bases). The CDR3 is 18 residues long. The V end lost 0 bases, the J end lost 3 bases, and 18 bases lay between the germline ends. Germline V CDR1 and CDR2: LNHDA, SQIVND (reference sequence). CDR3 protein: CASSIDTGATPLNQPQHF. The CDR3 DNA is TGTGCCAGTAGTATAGACACAGGCGCCACCCCACTCAATCAGCCCCAGCATTTT. Supplemented by reference TRBV19 and TRBJ1-5, the full variable domain reads DGGITQSPKYLFRKEGQNVTLSCEQNLNHDAMYWYRQDPGQGLRLIYYSQIVNDFQKGDIAEGYSVSREKKESFPLTVTSAQKNPTAFYLCASSIDTGATPLNQPQHFGDGTRLSIL.

This clone was detected only once. The rearrangement links TRBV4-3 to TRBJ2-6, with TRBD2 matching 10 bases. The CDR3 is made up of 18 amino acids. The V and J ends lost 0 bases and 2 bases, in that order; junction bases with no gene match: 4. The germline V gene has CDR1 LGHNA and CDR2 YSLEER. The DNA for the CDR3 is TGCGCCAGCAGCCAAGACAGGCTAGCGGGAGCTGGGGCCAACGTCCTGACTTTC. It encodes CASSQDRLAGAGANVLTF.

The chain carries TRBV27 and TRBJ2-7, with a possible D match to TRBD1 (7 bases). The V end was cut by 6 bases, the J end by 3 bases, with 21 bases between. This CDR3 contains 16 residues. Germline V gives CDR1 MNHEY, CDR2 SMNVEV (reference sequence). CDR3: CASSSYAGQTYYEQYF. The CDR3 DNA is TGTGCCAGCAGCTCCTACGCGGGACAGACTTACTACGAGCAGTACTTC.

The rearrangement joins TRBV2 to TRBJ2-7; 7 bases are a match to TRBD1. The CDR3 is 16 amino acids. The germline gives CDR1 SNHLY, CDR2 FYNNEI. V was pared by 2 bases and J by 0 bases, with 7 bases of the junction left unmatched. The CDR3 loop reads CASSEQGVLSSYEQYF. Written as DNA, the CDR3 is TGTGCCAGCAGTGAACAGGGGGTACTAAGCTCCTACGAGCAGTACTTC.

This chain joins TRBV19 and TRBJ2-7; D gene ambiguous. CDR1 is LNHDA, CDR2 SQIVND, per germline (reference sequence). Trimming stripped 5 bases from V and 0 bases from J, with 14 bases between. This CDR3 region has 15 residues. CDR3 nucleotide sequence: TGTGCCAGTAGTCCCAGCCCATACAGCTCCTACGAGCAGTACTTC. It encodes CASSPSPYSSYEQYF.

This clone was seen once. This chain joins TRBV27 and TRBJ2-1; 7 positions agree with TRBD1. V shed 6 bases, J shed 4 bases, and the junction held 6 bases outside the gene matches. Germline CDR1 reads MNHEY; CDR2 reads SMNVEV (reference sequence). CDR3 size: 14 residues. The CDR3 loop reads CASRLTGAYNEQFF. Here the CDR3 DNA reads TGTGCCAGCAGGTTAACAGGGGCGTACAATGAGCAGTTCTTC.